This entry lists 9 T cell receptor beta chains sequenced from one sample in a study of blood T cell repertoires in COVID-19. TCRdb keeps only in-frame clones here, not all; method: immunoSEQ multiplex PCR. This sample has 100,000 or so clones, with about nine tenths found just once. Sequenced material: peripheral blood. Receptors were obtained from a man aged 70 or older with acute or convalescent COVID-19.

The gene calls are TRBV27 and TRBJ1-5, with TRBD1 matching 10 bases. The germline V gene has CDR1 MNHEY and CDR2 SMNVEV (reference sequence). Trimming at V came to 5 bases and at J to 3 bases, leaving 4 bases not matched to a gene. CDR3 size: 15 residues. The CDR3 DNA sequence: TGTGCCAGCAGTGAGGACAGGGGGAACAATCAGCCCCAGCATTTT. Its protein is CASSEDRGNNQPQHF.

The chain is built from TRBV27 and TRBJ1-5; the D gene is possibly TRBD1 (5 bases). From germline, CDR1 is MNHEY and CDR2 SMNVEV (reference sequence). The V end was cut by 2 bases, the J end by 0 bases, with 11 bases between. The CDR3 loop spans 16 amino acids. Here the CDR3 DNA reads TGTGCCAGCAGTTTAAGGGGCGGGGGTAGCAATCAGCCCCAGCATTTT. Protein product: CASSLRGGGSNQPQHF.

The chain uses TRBV6-5 and TRBJ2-7, with a tentative D call TRBD1 (6 bases). The CDR3 contains 13 residues. Deletions cut 6 bases from V and 3 bases from J, with 12 bases between. Germline V gene data show CDR1 as MNHEY and CDR2 as SVGAGI. CDR3 sequence: CASSQQGHYEQYF. In DNA form, the CDR3 reads TGTGCCAGCAGCCAACAGGGTCACTACGAGCAGTACTTC.

The rearrangement joins TRBV5-6 to TRBJ2-1; TRBD2 aligns across 8 bases. The CDR3 is made up of 15 amino acids. After removal of 6 bases from V and 9 bases from J, the junction contained 14 bases not matched to a gene. Germline-derived CDR1 and CDR2 are SGHDT and YYEEEE. The CDR3 DNA reads as TGTGCCAGCAACGACATAGCGGGGCCACGAAGTGAGCAGTTCTTC. Amino acid sequence: CASNDIAGPRSEQFF.

The rearrangement uses TRBV6-2 or TRBV6-3 and TRBJ1-5, with TRBD1 matching 7 bases. J lost 6 bases, V lost 2 bases, and 4 bases had no gene match. The CDR3 contains 14 residues. Germline CDR1 MNHEY, CDR2 SVGEGT. CDR3 nucleotide sequence: TGTGCCAGCAGTTACGACAGGGTTGGTCAGCCCCAGCATTTT. The encoded protein is CASSYDRVGQPQHF.

V is TRBV2 and J is TRBJ2-7; 7 bases map to TRBD1. Germline CDR1 SNHLY, CDR2 FYNNEI. J lost 4 bases, V lost 5 bases, and 2 bases had no gene match. This CDR3 is 12 amino acids long. In nucleotides, the CDR3 is TGTGCCAGCAGTAGACAGGGTTACGAGCAGTACTTC. Amino acids: CASSRQGYEQYF. The complete variable domain, with remaining parts taken from reference TRBV2 and TRBJ2-7, reads EPEVTQTPSHQVTQMGQEVILRCVPISNHLYFYWYRQILGQKVEFLVSFYNNEISEKSEIFDDQFSVERPDGSNFTLKIRSTKLEDSAMYFCASSRQGYEQYFGPGTRLTVT.

The chain employs TRBV11-3 and TRBJ2-7, with D maybe TRBD1 (6 bases). The germline V gene has CDR1 SGHNT and CDR2 YENEEA. The V end was cut by 8 bases, the J end by 2 bases, with 13 bases between. CDR3 size: 13 residues. The CDR3 reads CASREGVTYEQYF. The CDR3 bases are TGTGCCAGCCGTGAGGGGGTCACCTACGAGCAGTACTTC.

This chain links TRBV10-3 with TRBJ1-2, with 10 bases that match TRBD1. The germline CDR1 and CDR2 sequences are ENHRY and SYGVKD. The CDR3 sequence is 15 residues long. J was trimmed by 0 bases and V by 5 bases; bases with no gene match: 3. CDR3 loop: CAISPGQGANYGYTF. The DNA for the CDR3 is TGTGCCATCAGTCCCGGACAGGGGGCTAACTATGGCTACACCTTC.

The sample holds a few counts of this clone. The chain uses TRBV7-8 and TRBJ2-5; tentatively, D is TRBD2 (6 bases). Germline V gene sequence: CDR1 SGHVS, CDR2 FQNEAQ. This CDR3 has 14 amino acids. Between the trimmed V and J ends, which lost 5 bases and 4 bases, there was a span of 14 bases. The CDR3 sequence is CASSLRGSGETQYF. CDR3 DNA sequence: TGTGCCAGCAGCCTACGGGGGTCGGGAGAGACCCAGTACTTC.